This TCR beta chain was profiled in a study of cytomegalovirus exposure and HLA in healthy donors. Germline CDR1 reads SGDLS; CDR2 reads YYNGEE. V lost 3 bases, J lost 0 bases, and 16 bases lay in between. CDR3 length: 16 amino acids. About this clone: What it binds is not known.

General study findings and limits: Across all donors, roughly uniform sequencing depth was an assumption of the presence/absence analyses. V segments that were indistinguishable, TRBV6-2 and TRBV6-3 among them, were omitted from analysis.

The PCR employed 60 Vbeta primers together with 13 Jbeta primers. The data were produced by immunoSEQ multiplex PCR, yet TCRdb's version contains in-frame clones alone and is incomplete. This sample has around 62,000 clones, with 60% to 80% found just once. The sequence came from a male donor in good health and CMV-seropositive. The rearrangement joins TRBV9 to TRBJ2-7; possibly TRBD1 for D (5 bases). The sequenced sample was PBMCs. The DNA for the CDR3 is TGTGCCAGCAGCGCCACAGGTTTCGATCTCTCCTACGAGCAGTACTTC. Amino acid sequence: CASSATGFDLSYEQYF.